This TCR beta chain was retrieved from a study of shared clonotypes between healthy human individuals. The V and J ends lost 5 bases and 0 bases respectively, with 5 bases between them. The CDR3 is made up of 12 amino acids. CDR1 KGHSH and CDR2 LQKENI come from the germline V gene. Worth noting for this clone: This sample includes further DNA sequences coding for the same CDR3.

Profiling relied on immunoSEQ multiplex PCR, and the TCRdb table lists in-frame clones only, not all of them. The table includes 2 million to 2.5 million clones, approximately 95% detected once. The rearrangement uses TRBV18 and TRBJ2-7; D unclear. The specimen was naive CD4+ T cells sorted from blood. Subset given: CD45RA+ positively selected. The TCR originated in a man younger than 30 in good health. The CDR3: CASSSSSYEQYF. The CDR3 coding sequence is TGTGCCAGCTCATCCTCCTCCTACGAGCAGTACTTC.